This T cell receptor beta chain stems from a study of human T cells and chemical hapten exposure. Study context: The scalp of each patient received a weekly diphenylcyclopropenone dose for the full roughly 24-week study.

The V gene end was trimmed by 7 bases and the J gene end by 4 bases; junction bases not matched to a gene: 6. The length of the CDR3 is 14 residues. The germline gives CDR1 SNHLY, CDR2 FYNNEI. This clonotype was seen a handful of times. Time point described: patch test 1, 2 weeks after DPC sensitization. Treatment described: therapeutic diphenylcyclopropenone sensitization with weekly scalp DPC. TCRdb independently ran MiXCR on the RACE reads; one entry per CDR3 protein. The data show just over 80,000 distinct CDR3 sequences, with approximately 12% seen just once and 4% to 5% held by the top ten. The receptor's source is a woman aged 45-65 years with alopecia areata. Some clones in this sample may be carry-over from other donors' samples. The chain is built from TRBV2 and TRBJ2-5, with 10 bases matching TRBD2. This specimen consisted of whole blood, obtained in connection with sensitization to the hapten diphenylcyclopropenone (DPC). The CDR3 loop reads CASTGVAGGETQYF. CDR3 nucleotides: TGTGCCAGCACCGGTGTAGCGGGAGGAGAGACCCAGTACTTC.